The next 14 T cell receptor beta chains were all read from a single sample in a study of OX40 agonist ivuxolimab in advanced cancers. Produced via immunoSEQ multiplex PCR; TCRdb's table is partial and in-frame only. The sample records roughly 71,000 clones, 91% being singletons. The sample in question was CD4+ or CD8+ T cells sorted from blood, obtained in a trial of the OX40 agonist ivuxolimab. The receptor source for this set is an adult with an advanced solid tumor such as melanoma, head and neck, liver or kidney cancer.

The V and J genes are TRBV7-9 and TRBJ2-5; weak D call: TRBD2 (5 bases). There are 14 residues in the CDR3. Trimming removed 6 bases at V and 3 bases at J, with 14 bases between. Germline V lookup: CDR1 SEHNR, CDR2 FQNEAQ (reference sequence). The DNA for the CDR3 is TGTGCCAGCAGTCCGGGGAGATCGAAAGAGACCCAGTACTTC. It specifies CASSPGRSKETQYF. The full variable domain, rest sourced from reference TRBV7-9 and TRBJ2-5, is DTGVSQNPRHKITKRGQNVTFRCDPISEHNRLYWYRQTLGQGPEFLTYFQNEAQLEKSRLLSDRFSAERPKGSFSTLEIQRTEQGDSAMYLCASSPGRSKETQYFGPGTRLLVL.

V is TRBV5-4 and J is TRBJ1-2; D not certain. Trimming took 0 bases from V and 0 from J, leaving 6 bases between them. Germline-derived CDR1 and CDR2 are SGHNT and YYREEE (reference sequence). The CDR3 loop spans 14 amino acids. This CDR3 reads CASSLDRANYGYTF. The CDR3 nucleotides are TGTGCCAGCAGCTTGGACAGAGCTAACTATGGCTACACCTTC.

Only one count was recorded for this clone. This rearrangement joins TRBV11-1 to TRBJ1-2, with D unresolved. The V gene's germline CDR1 is SGHAT and CDR2 FQDESV (reference sequence). Trimming pared 1 base from V and 0 bases from J, leaving 9 bases between. This CDR3 has 15 amino acids. The CDR3 is CASSLGSEPNYGYTF. The CDR3 DNA reads as TGTGCCAGCAGCTTAGGGAGTGAGCCTAACTATGGCTACACCTTC.

The chain uses TRBV7-9 and TRBJ2-7; D is ambiguous. From germline, CDR1 is SEHNR and CDR2 FQNEAQ (reference sequence). V was shortened by 0 bases and J by 6 bases, with 6 bases between the two germline ends. The CDR3 length is 12 residues. The CDR3 reads CASSLASGEQYF. CDR3 sequence (DNA): TGTGCCAGCAGCTTAGCCTCTGGCGAGCAGTACTTC.

The chain couples TRBV2 to TRBJ1-3, with D possibly being TRBD1 (6 bases). Germline lookup yields CDR1 SNHLY and CDR2 FYNNEI. V lost 0 bases and J 0 bases, leaving 12 bases between the germline ends. The CDR3 has 17 amino acids. DNA for the CDR3: TGTGCCAGCAGTGAAGCGGGTACAGGGAGCTCTGGAAACACCATATATTTT. It codes for CASSEAGTGSSGNTIYF.

This clone has only one observation. The chain recombines TRBV7-8 with TRBJ2-3; 12 nucleotides match TRBD2. V was clipped by 0 bases and J by 0 bases; unmatched bases: 7. The CDR3 covers 19 residues. Germline CDR1 is SGHVS and CDR2 is FQNEAQ. The DNA for the CDR3 is TGTGCCAGCAGCTTAGCTCGACGGGGGACTAGCGGGAGCACAGATACGCAGTATTTT. Its protein is CASSLARRGTSGSTDTQYF.

The chain couples TRBV2 to TRBJ2-1; either TRBD1 or TRBD2 may fit D (6 bases each). Trimming left V 7 bases short and J 9 bases short, with 25 bases between. Germline V gene data show CDR1 as SNHLY and CDR2 as FYNNEI. The CDR3 is 16 amino acids. The CDR3 DNA reads TGTGCCAGCACGGGGACGGGAAGGGGGACTCCGATTGAGCAGTTCTTC. Translated: CASTGTGRGTPIEQFF.

The chain links TRBV7-2 to TRBJ1-5; D not resolved. Germline lookup yields CDR1 SGHTA and CDR2 FQGNSA. CDR3 size: 15 residues. V shed 3 bases and J shed 9 bases, with 18 bases lying between them. The CDR3 nucleotides are TGTGCCAGCAGCTTGGACGTGGTTTTTTGGGTGCCCCAGCATTTT. Amino acid sequence: CASSLDVVFWVPQHF.

This clone has only a few counts. The V gene is TRBV9, the J gene TRBJ2-1; 9 nucleotides agree with TRBD1. This CDR3 spans 17 amino acids. CDR1 and CDR2 from the germline V gene are SGDLS and YYNGEE. After removal of 3 bases from V and 2 bases from J, the junction contained 9 bases not matched to a gene. In DNA form, the CDR3 reads TGTGCCAGCAGCGGCCGCGACAGGGGGGCCACCTACAATGAGCAGTTCTTC. As protein: CASSGRDRGATYNEQFF.

The gene calls are TRBV28 and TRBJ1-1; D may be TRBD1 (5 bases). Trimming left V 1 base short and J 2 bases short, with 17 bases between. The germline V gene encodes CDR1 MDHEN and CDR2 SYDVKM. The length of the CDR3 is 17 residues. CDR3 sequence reads: CASSLSYAIQGNTEAFF. The CDR3 nucleotides are TGTGCCAGCAGTTTATCCTACGCGATTCAGGGAAACACTGAAGCTTTCTTT.

This chain uses TRBV7-6 with TRBJ1-1, with 7 nucleotides matching TRBD1. This CDR3 is 15 amino acids long. With 0 bases clipped from V and 7 bases from J, the junction kept 8 bases outside the gene matches. Germline V gene sequence: CDR1 SGHVS, CDR2 FNYEAQ. The CDR3: CASSLAGDSPSEAFF. CDR3 coding DNA: TGTGCCAGCAGCTTAGCAGGGGACAGTCCGAGTGAAGCTTTCTTT.

The chain couples TRBV27 to TRBJ2-3; TRBD2 aligns across 10 bases. CDR3 length: 16 amino acids. The germline V gene encodes CDR1 MNHEY and CDR2 SMNVEV (reference sequence). The V segment lost 4 bases and the J segment 5 bases; nucleotides outside the gene matches: 9. CDR3 coding DNA: TGTGCCAGCAGTTCCCCTAGCGGGAGTATCGGAGATACGCAGTATTTT. Its translation: CASSSPSGSIGDTQYF.

The chain links TRBV5-8 to TRBJ2-2; the D is unclear. In germline, CDR1 is SGHTS, CDR2 YDEGEE. V was shortened by 5 bases and J by 1 base, with 12 bases between the two germline ends. The CDR3 is 15 amino acids. The CDR3 sequence: CASSNYLRNTGELFF. DNA for the CDR3: TGTGCCAGCAGTAACTACTTGAGGAACACCGGGGAGCTGTTTTTT. The whole variable domain, remainder taken from reference TRBV5-8 and TRBJ2-2, is EAGVTQSPTHLIKTRGQQATLRCSPISGHTSVYWYQQALGLGLQFLLWYDEGEERNRGNFPPRFSGRQFPNYSSELNVNALELEDSALYLCASSNYLRNTGELFFGEGSRLTVL.

The CDR3: CASSSGFQETQYF. CDR3 DNA: TGTGCCAGCAGCTCAGGTTTCCAAGAGACCCAGTACTTC. The chain uses TRBV7-9 and TRBJ2-5; D ambiguous. The V gene's germline CDR1 is SEHNR and CDR2 FQNEAQ (reference sequence). The CDR3 consists of 13 residues. V was trimmed by 4 bases and J by 1 base, leaving 7 bases between them.